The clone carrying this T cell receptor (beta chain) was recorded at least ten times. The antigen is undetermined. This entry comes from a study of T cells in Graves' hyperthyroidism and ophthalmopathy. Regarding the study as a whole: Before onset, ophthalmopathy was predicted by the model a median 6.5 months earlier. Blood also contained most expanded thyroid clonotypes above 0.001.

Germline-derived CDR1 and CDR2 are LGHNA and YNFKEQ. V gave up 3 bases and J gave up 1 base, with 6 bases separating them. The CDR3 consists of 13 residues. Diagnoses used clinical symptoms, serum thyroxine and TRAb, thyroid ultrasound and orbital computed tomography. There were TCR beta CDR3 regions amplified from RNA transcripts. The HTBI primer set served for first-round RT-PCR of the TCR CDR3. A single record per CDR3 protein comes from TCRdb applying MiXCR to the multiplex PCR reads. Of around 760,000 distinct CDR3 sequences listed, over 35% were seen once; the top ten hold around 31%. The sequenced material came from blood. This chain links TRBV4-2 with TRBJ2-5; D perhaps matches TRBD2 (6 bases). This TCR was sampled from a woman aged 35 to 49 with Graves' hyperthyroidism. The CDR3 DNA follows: TGTGCCAGCAGCCAGCGGGGCCAAGAGACCCAGTACTTC. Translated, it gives CASSQRGQETQYF.